This T cell receptor (beta chain) was identified in a study of neurological immune-mediated disorders. Study-wide results and limits: The absence of shared CDR3 amino acid sequences among expanded clones across subjects suggests private repertoires in all groups.

The cDNA was synthesized by means of template-switch 5'RACE, which was carried out with 10-nucleotide random UMIs. The authors obtained over 160 million TCR-beta sequences from 15-18 subjects per sequencing run. A single record per CDR3 protein comes from TCRdb applying MiXCR to the 5' RACE reads. The data hold about 99,000 distinct CDR3 sequences, with about 10% observed a single time. This clonotype was found many times. Its antigen is still unknown. The time point denotes: longitudinal time-point 3. This CDR3 has 17 amino acids. V trimming: 4 bases; J trimming: 4 bases; junction bases outside the gene matches: 10. Germline V gene lookup returns CDR1 SGHAT and CDR2 FQNNGV.

This clonotype was obtained from a female donor with HTLV-1-associated myelopathy (HAM/TSP). The sample comprised PBMCs. The chain couples TRBV11-2 to TRBJ2-1; TRBD2 agrees at 10 bases. The CDR3 is CASSSGIRTSGYNEQFF. CDR3 in DNA: TGTGCCAGCAGCTCTGGAATCAGGACTAGCGGATACAATGAGCAGTTCTTC.